This paragraph covers one T cell receptor (beta chain) sequence. The PCR employed 60 Vbeta primers together with 13 Jbeta primers. The method was immunoSEQ multiplex PCR; TCRdb's version includes in-frame clones alone and lacks a portion of them. The sample carries roughly 120,000 clones, around 77% recorded once. Germline values: CDR1 MGHDK, CDR2 SYGVNS. Between the trimmed V and J ends, which lost 4 bases and 0 bases, there was a span of 13 bases. The CDR3 contains 16 residues. The data were taken from a study of cytomegalovirus exposure and HLA in healthy donors. This chain connects TRBV25-1 to TRBJ1-3, with D possibly being TRBD1 (6 bases). The sequenced sample consisted of PBMCs. The clonotype was recovered from a woman in her 30s in good health and CMV-seropositive. Written as DNA, the CDR3 is TGTGCCAGCAGTGGGTATTTACAGGGCTCTGGAAACACCATATATTTT. Amino acids: CASSGYLQGSGNTIYF.